The 6 T cell receptor beta chains given below trace back to one sample, sequenced in a study of T cells expressing NK-cell markers. For each CDR3 protein, TCRdb gives one entry from its re-call of the 5' RACE reads, without DNA. The sample has about 170,000 distinct CDR3 sequences. Sequenced input: blood T cells: a sorted CD56 or NKG2C T cell subset, CD4+ or CD8+ T cells, or bulk PBMC T cells (not recorded which). All receptors derive from a man between 18 and 69 years old in good health.

V gene TRBV6-4 combines with J gene TRBJ2-2. Germline CDR1 MRHNA, CDR2 SNTAGT. The CDR3 extends over 14 amino acids. CDR3 loop: CASSRTQDTGELFF.

The chain carries TRBV5-8 and TRBJ2-1. Germline-derived CDR1 and CDR2 are SGHTS and YDEGEE. The CDR3 covers 15 residues. CDR3 in amino acids: CASSDGWTSYNEQFF.

The chain has TRBV6-1 and TRBJ2-1. Germline V gene data show CDR1 as MNHNS and CDR2 as SASEGT. This CDR3 region has 13 residues. The CDR3: CASSPWPVDEQFF.

The rearrangement joins TRBV21-1 to TRBJ2-2. TRBV21-1 is assigned pseudogene status. The CDR3 is 15 residues long. CDR3: CASSKVVVGWGAVFF.

The chain recombines TRBV5-4 with TRBJ1-2. The CDR3 has 13 residues. The germline V gene encodes CDR1 SGHNT and CDR2 YYREEE (reference sequence). This chain's CDR3 is CASSWDSKLGYTF.

The chain uses TRBV28 and TRBJ2-7. This CDR3 is built from 14 residues. Germline lookup yields CDR1 MDHEN and CDR2 SYDVKM. CDR3 in amino acids: CASSLSPTGWEQYF.